Listed below are T cell receptor beta chains from one sample, sequenced in a study of blood T cell repertoires in COVID-19. Assay: immunoSEQ multiplex PCR; the TCRdb copy retains only in-frame clones and omits some. The profile shows 250,000 to 350,000 clones, 75% to 90% of them singletons. Sequencing was done on a sample of peripheral blood. The receptors derive from a woman between 50 and 59 years old who had recovered from COVID-19. Both conserved end residues are part of each CDR3. D genes are given only for firm matches. Some rows have no size entry. The others give once, few or many, or a class for an expanded clone.

j_call,d_call,clone_size,v_call,cdr3_aa,cdr3_nt
TRBJ2-7,TRBD1,NA,TRBV28,CASNPGQGNEQYF,TGTGCCAGCAATCCGGGACAGGGTAACGAGCAGTACTTC
TRBJ2-4,NA,NA,TRBV20-1,CSASPQDIQYF,TGCAGTGCTAGCCCCCAGGACATTCAGTACTTC
TRBJ1-3,NA,few,TRBV9,CASSVEQGLGNTIYF,TGTGCCAGCAGCGTAGAGCAGGGCCTAGGAAACACCATATATTTT
TRBJ2-3,NA,NA,TRBV27,CASRGYQGEAFLNTDTQYF,TGTGCCAGCAGGGGTTATCAGGGGGAGGCTTTTCTAAACACAGATACGCAGTATTTT
TRBJ1-2,NA,NA,TRBV6-5,CASSYSTAYGYTF,TGTGCCAGCAGTTACTCGACAGCCTATGGCTACACCTTC
TRBJ1-2,NA,NA,TRBV30,CAWSSYQAPNYGYTF,TGTGCCTGGAGTTCTTATCAGGCTCCTAACTATGGCTACACCTTC
TRBJ1-2,TRBD1,NA,TRBV30,CAWSVLETGVTYGYTF,TGTGCCTGGAGTGTACTGGAGACAGGGGTGACCTATGGCTACACCTTC
TRBJ2-5,TRBD2,NA,TRBV7-2,CASSLPSSGKETQYF,TGTGCCAGCAGCTTACCCTCTAGCGGAAAGGAGACCCAGTACTTC
TRBJ1-1,NA,NA,TRBV19,CASSIWHPKTEAFF,TGTGCCAGTAGTATCTGGCACCCCAAGACTGAAGCTTTCTTT
TRBJ2-3,TRBD2,NA,TRBV10-3,CAIASGGTDTQYF,TGTGCCATCGCTAGCGGGGGCACAGATACGCAGTATTTT
TRBJ1-4,NA,few,TRBV10-3,CAISESGLRTNEKLFF,TGTGCCATCAGTGAGTCGGGGCTACGGACTAATGAAAAACTGTTTTTT
TRBJ2-7,NA,NA,TRBV7-2,CASSVGSTTYEQYF,TGTGCCAGCAGCGTCGGCTCCACTACCTACGAGCAGTACTTC
TRBJ1-2,NA,NA,TRBV19,CASSNDRGYTF,TGTGCCAGTAGTAACGACAGGGGCTACACCTTC
TRBJ1-6,TRBD1,NA,TRBV11-2,CASSSGTGVSSYNSPLHF,TGTGCCAGCAGTTCCGGGACAGGGGTCAGCTCCTATAATTCACCCCTCCACTTT
TRBJ1-6,NA,NA,TRBV12-3/TRBV12-4,CASSATGKAPLHF,TGTGCCAGCAGTGCCACGGGTAAGGCACCCCTCCACTTT
TRBJ1-2,TRBD1,NA,TRBV3-1/TRBV3-2,CASSQVLGQGHGYTF,TGTGCCAGCAGCCAAGTTTTAGGACAGGGGCATGGCTACACCTTC
TRBJ1-1,NA,many,TRBV28,CASSLTGGPEDTEAFF,TGTGCCAGCAGTTTAACCGGCGGTCCCGAGGACACTGAAGCTTTCTTT
TRBJ1-1,TRBD1,NA,TRBV6-5,CASRQGQPQTEAFF,TGTGCCAGCAGACAGGGACAGCCCCAGACTGAAGCTTTCTTT
TRBJ2-2,NA,NA,TRBV28,CASSPIAALRGTGELFF,TGTGCCAGCAGTCCGATCGCGGCCCTTCGGGGCACCGGGGAGCTGTTTTTT
TRBJ1-1,TRBD1,NA,TRBV5-5,CASSLGQGRNAEAFF,TGTGCCAGCAGCTTGGGACAGGGACGGAACGCTGAAGCTTTCTTT
TRBJ2-5,TRBD2,NA,TRBV7-8,CASSSGLAGDGFWETQYF,TGTGCCAGCAGCTCGGGACTAGCGGGAGACGGATTCTGGGAGACCCAGTACTTC
TRBJ2-5,NA,NA,TRBV29-1,CSVVQQETQYF,TGCAGCGTTGTCCAGCAAGAGACCCAGTACTTC
TRBJ2-1,TRBD1,NA,TRBV7-2,CASSLATGVVQFF,TGTGCCAGCAGCTTAGCCACAGGGGTAGTGCAGTTCTTC
TRBJ2-5,TRBD2,NA,TRBV6-5,CASRLAGVETQYF,TGTGCCAGCAGGCTAGCGGGAGTGGAGACCCAGTACTTC
TRBJ1-5,NA,NA,TRBV21-1,CASRYDTSNQPQHF,TGTGCCAGCAGATACGACACTAGCAATCAGCCCCAGCATTTT
TRBJ2-1,TRBD1,NA,TRBV5-1,CASSPGTGGNEQFF,TGCGCCAGCAGCCCAGGGACAGGGGGCAATGAGCAGTTCTTC
TRBJ1-5,NA,NA,TRBV19,CASSIGTGRQPQHF,TGTGCCAGTAGTATAGGCACAGGGCGTCAGCCCCAGCATTTT
TRBJ1-1,TRBD1,NA,TRBV27,CASSVQGGQAFF,TGTGCCAGCAGTGTACAGGGGGGGCAAGCTTTCTTT
TRBJ2-1,NA,NA,TRBV6-5,CASSYSTGDVDNEQFF,TGTGCCAGCAGTTACTCGACGGGAGACGTCGACAATGAGCAGTTCTTC
TRBJ1-1,NA,NA,TRBV30,CAWTLAGEAFF,TGTGCCTGGACCCTCGCAGGTGAAGCTTTCTTT
TRBJ1-4,TRBD1,NA,TRBV12-5,CASGHRQGVTEKLFF,TGTGCTAGTGGTCACCGACAGGGGGTCACTGAAAAACTGTTTTTT
TRBJ1-1,NA,NA,TRBV13,CASSTFPLRNTEAFF,TGTGCCAGCAGCACATTCCCTCTCAGAAACACTGAAGCTTTCTTT
TRBJ2-5,TRBD2,NA,TRBV7-2,CASSSGLAGGGRGETQYF,TGTGCCAGCAGCTCCGGACTAGCGGGAGGGGGGAGAGGGGAGACCCAGTACTTC
TRBJ1-2,NA,NA,TRBV6-5,CASSYSSLIRENGYTF,TGTGCCAGCAGTTACTCCAGTCTCATAAGGGAGAATGGCTACACCTTC
TRBJ2-5,TRBD1,NA,TRBV29-1,CSVEDGTGGLETQYF,TGCAGCGTTGAAGATGGTACAGGGGGCCTAGAGACCCAGTACTTC
TRBJ2-7,NA,NA,TRBV4-2,CASSQDSRGRDEQYF,TGTGCCAGCAGCCAAGATAGTAGGGGAAGGGACGAGCAGTACTTC
TRBJ1-2,TRBD1,NA,TRBV28,CASSSGQGYGYTF,TGTGCCAGCAGTTCGGGACAGGGATATGGCTACACCTTC
TRBJ2-7,TRBD1,NA,TRBV19,CASSQPGQGGREQYF,TGTGCCAGTAGTCAGCCGGGACAGGGAGGTAGAGAGCAGTACTTC
TRBJ2-3,TRBD2,once,TRBV6-2/TRBV6-3,CASSWETGTSGSSTDTQYF,TGTGCCAGCAGTTGGGAGACTGGGACTAGCGGGAGCAGCACAGATACGCAGTATTTT
TRBJ1-1,NA,NA,TRBV2,CASSGRLNTEAFF,TGTGCCAGCAGTGGGCGGTTGAACACTGAAGCTTTCTTT
TRBJ2-7,TRBD1,once,TRBV29-1,CSVTSRGSTSYEQYF,TGCAGCGTTACATCCAGGGGGTCTACCTCCTACGAGCAGTACTTC
TRBJ2-7,NA,NA,TRBV29-1,CSVGAVYEQYF,TGCAGCGTTGGCGCCGTCTACGAGCAGTACTTC
TRBJ2-7,TRBD1,NA,TRBV27,CASSSGQRKSYEQYF,TGTGCCAGCAGCTCGGGACAGAGAAAATCCTACGAGCAGTACTTC
TRBJ1-2,TRBD1,NA,TRBV2,CASSEAWTGGGYTF,TGTGCCAGCAGTGAAGCCTGGACAGGGGGTGGCTACACCTTC
TRBJ2-3,TRBD2,NA,TRBV4-3,CASSLTELAGTDTQYF,TGCGCCAGCAGCTTAACGGAACTAGCGGGAACAGATACGCAGTATTTT
TRBJ2-7,NA,NA,TRBV5-1,CASSFQGDYEQYF,TGCGCCAGCAGCTTTCAAGGGGACTACGAGCAGTACTTC
TRBJ2-5,NA,once,TRBV21-1,CASSNGTRGQETQYF,TGTGCCAGCAGCAACGGGACTAGGGGACAAGAGACCCAGTACTTC
TRBJ1-2,NA,NA,TRBV11-2,CASRPWPLTPGDGYTF,TGTGCCAGCAGACCATGGCCCCTAACGCCGGGGGATGGCTACACCTTC
TRBJ2-7,NA,NA,TRBV27,CASSLSGPGEQYF,TGTGCCAGCAGCCTATCGGGTCCTGGCGAGCAGTACTTC
TRBJ1-1,NA,NA,TRBV7-2,CASSLSGSGTEAFF,TGTGCCAGCAGCTTGAGCGGGTCGGGGACTGAAGCTTTCTTT
TRBJ2-7,NA,NA,TRBV3-1/TRBV3-2,CASSQEGDEQYF,TGTGCCAGCAGCCAAGAAGGAGACGAGCAGTACTTC